This TCR beta chain was identified in a study of shared clonotypes between healthy human individuals. General study results and limits: Sampling covered nothing but blood. Tissue TCR repertoires likely differ from those found in blood.

With regard to this clone: What it binds is not known.

Sequenced by immunoSEQ multiplex PCR; TCRdb stores in-frame clones only, minus some. Of about 600,000 clones listed, approximately 97% are singletons. The CDR3 is 14 residues long. Trimming took off 3 bases at V and 7 bases at J, with 16 bases between the two ends. Germline CDR1 and CDR2: SEHNR and FQNEAQ (reference sequence). This receptor was obtained from a woman under 40 in good health. The sample consisted of naive CD4+ T cells sorted from blood. Subset meaning: CD45RA+ positively selected. This chain joins TRBV7-9 and TRBJ2-7, with a weak D call TRBD2 (5 bases). The CDR3 sequence: CASSFLAIASEQYF. The CDR3 DNA sequence: TGTGCCAGCAGCTTTCTTGCGATAGCGAGTGAGCAGTACTTC.